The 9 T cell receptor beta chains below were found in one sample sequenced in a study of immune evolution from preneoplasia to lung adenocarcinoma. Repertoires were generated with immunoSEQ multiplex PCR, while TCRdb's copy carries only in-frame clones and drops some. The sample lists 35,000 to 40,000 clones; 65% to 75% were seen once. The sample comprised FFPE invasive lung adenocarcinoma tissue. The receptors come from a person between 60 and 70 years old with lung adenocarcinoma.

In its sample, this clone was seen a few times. The CDR3 DNA sequence: TGTGCCACCAGCAGAGGCGCAGGGGGAAGTCAGCCCCAGCATTTT. Protein sequence: CATSRGAGGSQPQHF. The V gene is TRBV15, the J gene TRBJ1-5; 7 bases map to TRBD1. CDR1 and CDR2 (germline): LNHNV, YYDKDF (reference sequence). This CDR3 contains 15 residues. The trim removed 1 base at V and 6 bases at J, leaving 6 bases unmatched.

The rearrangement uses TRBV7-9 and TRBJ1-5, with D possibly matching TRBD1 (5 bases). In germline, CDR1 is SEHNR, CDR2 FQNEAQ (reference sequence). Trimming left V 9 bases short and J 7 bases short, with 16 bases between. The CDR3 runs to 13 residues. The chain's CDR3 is CASTLGGRQPQHF. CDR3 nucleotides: TGTGCCAGTACCCTGGGGGGGAGGCAGCCCCAGCATTTT. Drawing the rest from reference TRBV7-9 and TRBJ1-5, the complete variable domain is DTGVSQNPRHKITKRGQNVTFRCDPISEHNRLYWYRQTLGQGPEFLTYFQNEAQLEKSRLLSDRFSAERPKGSFSTLEIQRTEQGDSAMYLCASTLGGRQPQHFGDGTRLSIL.

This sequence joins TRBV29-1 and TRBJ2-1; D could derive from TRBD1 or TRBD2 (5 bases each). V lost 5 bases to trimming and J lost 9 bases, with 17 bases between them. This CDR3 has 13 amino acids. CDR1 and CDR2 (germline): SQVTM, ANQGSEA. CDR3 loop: CSVNSGTRSEQFF. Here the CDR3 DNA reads TGCAGCGTTAACAGTGGGACCCGTAGTGAGCAGTTCTTC.

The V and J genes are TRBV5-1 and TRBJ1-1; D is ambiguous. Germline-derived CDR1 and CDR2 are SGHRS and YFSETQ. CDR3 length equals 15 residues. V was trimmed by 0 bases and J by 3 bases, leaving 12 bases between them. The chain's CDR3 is CASSLGEGRDTEAFF. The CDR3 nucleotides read TGCGCCAGCAGCTTGGGCGAGGGCCGGGACACTGAAGCTTTCTTT.

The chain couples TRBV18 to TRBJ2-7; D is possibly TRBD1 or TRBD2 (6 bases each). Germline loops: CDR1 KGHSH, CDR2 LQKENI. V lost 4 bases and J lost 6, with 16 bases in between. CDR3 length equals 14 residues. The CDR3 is CASSRGAPAVEQYF. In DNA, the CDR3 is TGTGCCAGCTCACGGGGGGCGCCTGCCGTCGAGCAGTACTTC.

The CDR3 is CASRDSLGTEAFF. In DNA, the CDR3 is TGTGCCAGCAGAGATAGTCTGGGAACTGAAGCTTTCTTT. The chain employs TRBV19 and TRBJ1-1; no clear D. The CDR3 runs 13 residues. Trimming pared 9 bases from V and 5 bases from J, leaving 16 bases between. Germline V gives CDR1 LNHDA, CDR2 SQIVND (reference sequence).

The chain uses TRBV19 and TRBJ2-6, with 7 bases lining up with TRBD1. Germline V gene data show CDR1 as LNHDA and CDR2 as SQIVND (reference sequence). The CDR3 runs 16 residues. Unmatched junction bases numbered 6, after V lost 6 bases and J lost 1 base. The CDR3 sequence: CASSPGQTSGANVLTF. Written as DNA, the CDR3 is TGTGCCAGTAGCCCGGGACAGACGTCTGGGGCCAACGTCCTGACTTTC. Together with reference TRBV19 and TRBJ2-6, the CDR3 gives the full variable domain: DGGITQSPKYLFRKEGQNVTLSCEQNLNHDAMYWYRQDPGQGLRLIYYSQIVNDFQKGDIAEGYSVSREKKESFPLTVTSAQKNPTAFYLCASSPGQTSGANVLTFGAGSRLTVL.

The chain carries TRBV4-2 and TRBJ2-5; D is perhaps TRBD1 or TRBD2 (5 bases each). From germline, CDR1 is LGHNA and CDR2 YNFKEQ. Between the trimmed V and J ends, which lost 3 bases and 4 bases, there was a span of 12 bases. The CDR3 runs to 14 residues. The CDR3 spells CASSQGPKGETQYF. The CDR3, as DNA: TGTGCCAGCAGCCAGGGACCTAAGGGAGAGACCCAGTACTTC.

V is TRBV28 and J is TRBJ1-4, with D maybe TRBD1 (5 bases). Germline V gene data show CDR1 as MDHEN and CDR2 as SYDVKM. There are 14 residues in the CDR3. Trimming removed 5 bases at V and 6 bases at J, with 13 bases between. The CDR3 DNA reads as TGTGCCAGCAGTCCCCCGGGGGGAGATGAAAAACTGTTTTTT. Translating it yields CASSPPGGDEKLFF.